The next 20 T cell receptor beta chains were all read from a single sample in a study of cytomegalovirus exposure and HLA in healthy donors. Primers included in the PCR were 60 Vbeta and 13 Jbeta primers. The repertoire was sequenced with immunoSEQ multiplex PCR; TCRdb's copy has only in-frame clones and lacks some. The sample comprises roughly 120,000 clones, 77% of which are singletons, and 3.5% to 4% rests with the top ten. Material for sequencing was PBMCs. These receptors all come from a human donor in good health.

Comments on this clone: A read error is the likely source, as a far larger clone sits one nucleotide away. This specimen includes other DNA sequences encoding the same CDR3. The CDR3 is CAISEPSGRMTDTQYF. The CDR3 DNA reads as TGTGCCATCAGTGAGCCTAGCGGGAGGATGACAGATACGCAGTATTTC. The rearrangement uses TRBV10-3 and TRBJ2-3; 11 bases fit TRBD2. CDR3 size: 16 residues. Germline CDR1 reads ENHRY; CDR2 reads SYGVKD.

V is TRBV5-5 and J is TRBJ2-7, with 9 bases matching TRBD1. The V segment lost 7 bases and the J segment 2 bases; nucleotides outside the gene matches: 7. Per germline, CDR1 SGHKS and CDR2 YYEKEE (reference sequence). The CDR3 length is 14 residues. CDR3 sequence reads: CASHGQGRTYEQYF. In nucleotides, the CDR3 is TGTGCCAGCCACGGACAGGGGCGAACCTACGAGCAGTACTTC.

The rearrangement links TRBV6-5 to TRBJ1-1; possibly TRBD1 for D (5 bases). Germline V gene sequence: CDR1 MNHEY, CDR2 SVGAGI. Trimming stripped 0 bases from V and 1 base from J, with 6 bases between. The CDR3 runs to 14 residues. CDR3 sequence: CASSYSDKNTEAFF. The CDR3 coding sequence is TGTGCCAGCAGTTACTCGGACAAGAACACTGAAGCTTTCTTT.

The chain couples TRBV28 to TRBJ2-7, with D perhaps matching TRBD2 (6 bases). CDR3 length equals 12 residues. From germline, CDR1 is MDHEN and CDR2 SYDVKM. Trimming stripped 8 bases from V and 2 bases from J, with 10 bases between. The CDR3 DNA is TGTGCCAGCGTCGGCGGGACCTACGAGCAGTACTTC. It yields the protein CASVGGTYEQYF.

The CDR3 coding sequence is TGTGCCAGCAGTGGGGGGACTAGAGGGCTTCTCGAGCAGTACTTC. It is translated as CASSGGTRGLLEQYF. The rearrangement uses TRBV28 and TRBJ2-7; 8 bases fit TRBD2. The germline gives CDR1 MDHEN, CDR2 SYDVKM. The CDR3 runs to 15 residues. V lost 5 bases, J lost 6 bases, and 12 bases stayed unmatched.

The rearrangement uses TRBV6-5 and TRBJ1-4; TRBD1 aligns across 7 bases. Germline V lookup: CDR1 MNHEY, CDR2 SVGAGI. The CDR3 runs to 14 residues. J gave up 2 bases and V 5 bases, and 2 bases lay outside the gene matches. The CDR3 loop is CASSETGTNEKLFF. The DNA for the CDR3 is TGTGCCAGCAGTGAGACAGGGACTAATGAAAAACTGTTTTTT.

The chain is built from TRBV5-1 and TRBJ2-3; D is possibly TRBD1 (5 bases). Germline-derived CDR1 and CDR2 are SGHRS and YFSETQ. Trimming shortened V by 1 base and J by 5 bases, and 8 bases separated the two germline ends. This CDR3 contains 13 residues. CDR3 sequence: CASSLYQGDTQYF. DNA for the CDR3: TGCGCCAGCAGCTTGTACCAGGGAGATACGCAGTATTTT. Full variable domain (outside the CDR3, taken from reference TRBV5-1 and TRBJ2-3): KAGVTQTPRYLIKTRGQQVTLSCSPISGHRSVSWYQQTPGQGLQFLFEYFSETQRNKGNFPGRFSGRQFSNSRSEMNVSTLELGDSALYLCASSLYQGDTQYFGPGTRLTVL.

The V call is TRBV2, the J call TRBJ1-4; D is perhaps TRBD1 (5 bases). The CDR3 extends over 15 amino acids. V lost 0 bases and J lost 8, with 13 bases in between. The germline gives CDR1 SNHLY, CDR2 FYNNEI. In DNA, the CDR3 is TGTGCCAGCAGTGAAGCTCGCGGGGGAGTCGAAAAACTGTTTTTT. It yields the protein CASSEARGGVEKLFF. Filled out from reference TRBV2 and TRBJ1-4, the complete variable domain reads EPEVTQTPSHQVTQMGQEVILRCVPISNHLYFYWYRQILGQKVEFLVSFYNNEISEKSEIFDDQFSVERPDGSNFTLKIRSTKLEDSAMYFCASSEARGGVEKLFFGSGTQLSVL.

The chain is built from TRBV28 and TRBJ1-1, with TRBD1 identical over 9 bases. V shed 5 bases and J 4 bases; nucleotides not matched to a gene: 5. The CDR3 totals 14 residues. Germline V gene lookup returns CDR1 MDHEN and CDR2 SYDVKM. CDR3 nucleotides: TGTGCCAGCAGTCAGACAGGGGGACTCACTGAAGCTTTCTTT. It yields the protein CASSQTGGLTEAFF.

The gene calls are TRBV19 and TRBJ2-1; D is perhaps TRBD2 (5 bases). The CDR3 covers 15 residues. Trimming stripped 3 bases from V and 0 bases from J, with 9 bases between. The germline gives CDR1 LNHDA, CDR2 SQIVND (reference sequence). This chain's CDR3 is CASSIGKSSYNEQFF. In nucleotides, the CDR3 is TGTGCCAGTAGTATCGGGAAGAGCTCCTACAATGAGCAGTTCTTC.

The V gene is TRBV27, the J gene TRBJ2-5, with 13 nucleotides matching TRBD2. The CDR3 has 18 amino acids. Germline V gene sequence: CDR1 MNHEY, CDR2 SMNVEV (reference sequence). V lost 1 base, J lost 0 bases, and 5 bases stayed unmatched. The CDR3 nucleotides are TGTGCCAGCAGTTTATTCGGACTAGCGGGAGCGTACCAAGAGACCCAGTACTTC. This codes for CASSLFGLAGAYQETQYF.

This clone was found a few times. The chain has TRBV6-1 and TRBJ2-1; maybe TRBD2 (5 bases). V was clipped by 4 bases and J by 6 bases, with 7 bases between them. The CDR3 has 12 residues. CDR1 MNHNS and CDR2 SASEGT come from the germline V gene. The CDR3 sequence: CASSVSGNEQFF. The DNA for the CDR3 is TGTGCCAGCAGTGTAAGCGGCAATGAGCAGTTCTTC.

V usage is TRBV6-6 and J usage is TRBJ2-5; 8 bases agree with TRBD1. The germline V gene has CDR1 MNHNY and CDR2 SVGAGI (reference sequence). With 2 bases clipped from V and 4 bases from J, the junction kept 3 bases outside the gene matches. The CDR3 runs to 14 residues. The CDR3 sequence: CASSYQGAGETQYF. The CDR3 DNA is TGTGCCAGCAGTTACCAGGGGGCGGGAGAGACCCAGTACTTC.

The chain employs TRBV7-6 and TRBJ1-1, with TRBD1 matching over 8 bases. The germline V gene has CDR1 SGHVS and CDR2 FNYEAQ. The CDR3 spans 16 residues. Germline trimming cut 3 bases from V and 4 bases from J; bases unmatched to any gene: 10. The chain's CDR3 is CASSFPGGAAGTEAFF. The CDR3 DNA reads as TGTGCCAGCAGCTTCCCAGGGGGCGCGGCCGGCACTGAAGCTTTCTTT.

The CDR3, as DNA: TGCGCCAGCAGCATTCAGGGGGCTAATGAAAAACTGTTTTTT. This sequence encodes CASSIQGANEKLFF. The V call is TRBV5-1, the J call TRBJ1-4; 7 nucleotides match TRBD1. Per germline, CDR1 SGHRS and CDR2 YFSETQ. This CDR3 has 14 residues. With 4 bases clipped from V and 3 bases from J, the junction kept 3 bases outside the gene matches.

The chain employs TRBV27 and TRBJ1-6, with a tentative D call TRBD1 (6 bases). Germline V lookup: CDR1 MNHEY, CDR2 SMNVEV (reference sequence). V was shortened by 4 bases and J by 8 bases, with 12 bases between the two germline ends. This CDR3 comprises 14 residues. The CDR3 reads CASSSQGLYSPLHF. CDR3 coding DNA: TGTGCCAGCAGTTCCCAGGGGTTATATTCACCCCTCCACTTT.

The chain uses TRBV5-1 and TRBJ1-4, with unresolved D. V was clipped by 0 bases and J by 0 bases, with 9 bases between them. The V gene's germline CDR1 is SGHRS and CDR2 YFSETQ. There are 16 residues in the CDR3. CDR3 DNA sequence: TGCGCCAGCAGCTTGGAGGCGGTTGCAACTAATGAAAAACTGTTTTTT. It translates to CASSLEAVATNEKLFF.

This chain uses TRBV7-9 with TRBJ2-1; 14 bases line up with TRBD2. The V segment lost 7 bases and the J segment 1 base; nucleotides outside the gene matches: 9. CDR3 size: 18 residues. The germline gives CDR1 SEHNR, CDR2 FQNEAQ (reference sequence). This CDR3 reads CASNPTSGRAGSYNEQFF. In DNA, the CDR3 is TGTGCCAGCAACCCGACTAGCGGGAGGGCCGGTTCCTACAATGAGCAGTTCTTC.

The genes are TRBV5-1 and TRBJ2-2; possibly TRBD2 for D (5 bases). The germline V gene has CDR1 SGHRS and CDR2 YFSETQ. V dropped 7 bases and J dropped 5 bases, with 15 bases sitting between them. The CDR3 has 14 amino acids. In nucleotides, the CDR3 is TGCGCCAGCGCGGAGAACCCGGGGACCGGGGAGCTGTTTTTT. Translation: CASAENPGTGELFF.

V and J are TRBV28 and TRBJ2-5; D gene unclear. The germline V gene encodes CDR1 MDHEN and CDR2 SYDVKM. The CDR3 contains 13 residues. V lost 7 bases, J lost 0 bases, and 9 bases lay in between. CDR3 sequence: CASTRLYQETQYF. The CDR3 region has the DNA TGTGCCAGCACCCGACTTTACCAAGAGACCCAGTACTTC.